These 25 T cell receptor beta chains originate from one sample sequenced in a study of identical twins. TCRdb reanalysed the 5' RACE reads using MiXCR and keeps one entry per CDR3 protein. This sample has about 810,000 distinct CDR3 sequences, with around an eighth found just once. The sample was also linked to a second study, of yellow fever vaccine responses in identical twins.

Sequencing was performed on PBMCs. These receptors all stem from a woman younger than 35 in good health.

The chain uses TRBV24-1 and TRBJ2-2; TRBD1 might be the D (5 bases). CDR3 size: 14 residues. CDR1 and CDR2 (germline): KGHDR, SFDVKD. The V and J ends lost 4 bases and 5 bases respectively, with 10 bases between them. CDR3 amino acids: CATSEDRRTGELFF. CDR3 sequence (DNA): TGTGCCACCAGTGAAGACAGAAGAACCGGGGAGCTGTTTTTT.

The chain uses TRBV3-1 and TRBJ1-2, with D possibly matching TRBD1 (6 bases). Germline V gene data show CDR1 as LGHDT and CDR2 as YNNKEL (reference sequence). The CDR3 is made up of 16 amino acids. The germline V and J ends were trimmed by 4 bases and 13 bases, with 28 bases remaining between them. As DNA, the CDR3 is TGTGCCAGCAGCCTTACCCTCTCGACAGGTTCCCAGGACGTCACCTTC. It is translated as CASSLTLSTGSQDVTF.

The chain joins TRBV11-2 to TRBJ2-1; 7 bases are a match to TRBD2. Germline CDR1 reads SGHAT; CDR2 reads FQNNGV. There are 15 residues in the CDR3. J lost 8 bases, V lost 5 bases, and 12 bases had no gene match. CDR3 bases: TGTGCCAGCAGCCTGGGGGGGACCGCGGTCTATGAGCAGTTCTTC. Its translation: CASSLGGTAVYEQFF.

This chain joins TRBV4-1 and TRBJ2-5; 7 bases fit TRBD1. Germline-derived CDR1 and CDR2 are MGHRA and YSYEKL. The trim removed 3 bases at V and 1 base at J, leaving 11 bases unmatched. The CDR3 runs 17 residues. The CDR3 DNA reads TGCGCCAGCAGCCAGCAAACAGGGGACGGGGTCCAAGAGACCCAGTACTTC. Translated, it gives CASSQQTGDGVQETQYF.

This clonotype occurred many times. The V call is TRBV5-1, the J call TRBJ2-5; D is ambiguous. CDR3 size: 12 residues. Germline-derived CDR1 and CDR2 are SGHRS and YFSETQ. V was cut by 0 bases and J by 2 bases, with 2 bases left in between. CDR3 protein: CASSLEQETQYF. For the CDR3, the DNA is TGCGCCAGCAGCTTGGAGCAAGAGACCCAGTACTTC.

This clonotype came up a few times. The chain links TRBV20-1 to TRBJ2-1; the match to TRBD1 covers 10 bases. With 6 bases clipped from V and 5 bases from J, the junction kept 7 bases outside the gene matches. This CDR3 comprises 14 residues. CDR1 is DFQATT, CDR2 SNEGSKA, per germline (reference sequence). The CDR3 is CSAGSGQGHNEQFF. The CDR3 bases are TGCAGTGCCGGGTCGGGACAGGGGCACAATGAGCAGTTCTTC.

This clonotype was observed a few times. This chain uses TRBV7-2 with TRBJ2-5; D remains ambiguous. Looked up from germline, CDR1 is SGHTA and CDR2 is FQGNSA. The ends were cut back, 1 base at V and 5 bases at J, with 14 bases in the middle. CDR3 length: 15 residues. This chain's CDR3 is CASSLVRQVGETQYF. As DNA, the CDR3 is TGTGCCAGCAGCTTAGTCCGTCAAGTCGGGGAGACCCAGTACTTC.

V usage is TRBV2 and J usage is TRBJ1-6; 7 bases line up with TRBD1. The V gene's germline CDR1 is SNHLY and CDR2 FYNNEI. The CDR3 extends over 14 amino acids. After removal of 10 bases from V and 5 bases from J, the junction contained 8 bases not matched to a gene. DNA of the CDR3: TGTGCCACCAACAGGGACAGCCATAATTCACCCCTCCACTTT. This codes for CATNRDSHNSPLHF.

This clonotype was seen a handful of times. V is TRBV19 and J is TRBJ2-7, with D perhaps TRBD1 or TRBD2 (5 bases each). Germline values: CDR1 LNHDA, CDR2 SQIVND (reference sequence). This CDR3 spans 13 amino acids. V was clipped by 4 bases and J by 4 bases, with 11 bases between them. CDR3 region: CASSTGRQYEQYF. CDR3 sequence (DNA): TGTGCCAGTAGTACGGGGAGACAGTACGAGCAGTACTTC.

The chain links TRBV10-3 to TRBJ2-1, with 9 bases lining up with TRBD1. There are 15 residues in the CDR3. Germline V gene sequence: CDR1 ENHRY, CDR2 SYGVKD. Losses at the gene ends were 7 bases for V and 0 bases for J; bases not matched to a gene: 4. CDR3 sequence (DNA): TGTGCCATCACGATGGACAGGGGCTCCTACAATGAGCAGTTCTTC. It encodes CAITMDRGSYNEQFF.

The gene calls are TRBV7-8 and TRBJ1-5; perhaps TRBD1 as D (6 bases). Germline-derived CDR1 and CDR2 are SGHVS and FQNEAQ. This CDR3 comprises 14 residues. Trimming stripped 5 bases from V and 9 bases from J, with 17 bases between. The CDR3 reads CASSQNRDPGPQHF. The CDR3 region has the DNA TGTGCCAGCAGCCAAAACAGGGATCCTGGGCCCCAGCATTTT.

The rearrangement uses TRBV5-1 and TRBJ1-5, with D hard to call. In germline, CDR1 is SGHRS, CDR2 YFSETQ. V lost 4 bases and J 5 bases, leaving 13 bases between the germline ends. This CDR3 spans 14 amino acids. CDR3: CASSETPGYQPQHF. As DNA, the CDR3 is TGCGCCAGCAGCGAGACCCCGGGGTATCAGCCCCAGCATTTT.

The V call is TRBV20-1, the J call TRBJ2-5; D gene uncertain. Trimming shortened V by 6 bases and J by 2 bases, and 13 bases separated the two germline ends. CDR1 is DFQATT and CDR2 is SNEGSKA in the germline V gene (reference sequence). The CDR3 extends over 13 amino acids. This chain's CDR3 is CSAPGRSQETQYF. Here the CDR3 DNA reads TGCAGTGCCCCTGGCAGGAGTCAAGAGACCCAGTACTTC.

This clonotype was observed a handful of times. The V and J genes are TRBV6-4 and TRBJ1-1; the D is unclear. CDR3 length: 14 amino acids. From germline, CDR1 is MRHNA and CDR2 SNTAGT. The V gene lost 6 bases and the J gene lost 1 base, with 12 bases spanning the gap. The CDR3 DNA reads TGTGCCAGCAGCGAAAGGGCCACGAACACTGAAGCTTTCTTT. Translation: CASSERATNTEAFF.

V gene TRBV20-1 combines with J gene TRBJ2-6, with 8 nucleotides matching TRBD1. The CDR3 has 16 amino acids. Per the germline V gene, CDR1 is DFQATT and CDR2 is SNEGSKA (reference sequence). The junction had 6 bases not matched to a gene; V was cut back by 5 bases and J by 0 bases. CDR3 region: CSAVDREYSGANVLTF. CDR3 bases: TGCAGTGCTGTGGACAGGGAATACTCTGGGGCCAACGTCCTGACTTTC.

V and J are TRBV29-1 and TRBJ2-1; D not certain. Germline V gene lookup returns CDR1 SQVTM and CDR2 ANQGSEA. Trimming cost V 8 bases and J 2 bases, with 7 bases left between them. The CDR3 sequence is 11 residues long. CDR3 residues: CSTRTYNEQFF. The CDR3 nucleotides read TGCAGCACCCGAACCTACAATGAGCAGTTCTTC.

This clonotype turned up a few times. J is TRBJ1-1 and V is TRBV28, with D possibly being TRBD1 (5 bases). The V end was cut by 5 bases, the J end by 7 bases, with 17 bases between. CDR1 MDHEN and CDR2 SYDVKM come from the germline V gene. This CDR3 is 14 amino acids long. CDR3 sequence: CASSPSGASGEAFF. The CDR3 nucleotides read TGTGCCAGCAGTCCGTCCGGGGCCTCGGGTGAAGCTTTCTTT.

This clonotype occurred a few times. In nucleotides, the CDR3 is TGTGCCAGCAGCCAGGGGACTAGCGGGTGGGGAGATACGCAGTATTTT. Protein: CASSQGTSGWGDTQYF. The chain has TRBV3-1 and TRBJ2-3, with 12 bases matching TRBD2. The CDR3 covers 16 residues. Per germline, CDR1 LGHDT and CDR2 YNNKEL (reference sequence). V was pared by 3 bases and J by 5 bases, with 6 bases of the junction left unmatched.

This clonotype was observed a handful of times. The chain links TRBV5-1 to TRBJ2-3; D gene ambiguous. Germline V gives CDR1 SGHRS, CDR2 YFSETQ. The CDR3 covers 15 residues. V shed 0 bases and J shed 4 bases, with 12 bases lying between them. The CDR3 sequence: CASSLGLPPPDTQYF. The CDR3 region has the DNA TGCGCCAGCAGCTTGGGACTCCCACCCCCAGATACGCAGTATTTT.

This clonotype appeared a few times. The chain employs TRBV25-1 and TRBJ2-5; the match to TRBD2 covers 7 bases. CDR1 and CDR2 (germline): MGHDK, SYGVNS. The CDR3 runs 15 residues. V shed 7 bases and J 3 bases; nucleotides not matched to a gene: 11. The DNA for the CDR3 is TGTGCCAGCATCCCGAGCGGGGTTGAAGAAGAGACCCAGTACTTC. Residues: CASIPSGVEEETQYF.

This clonotype was found a few times. This sequence joins TRBV29-1 and TRBJ2-5; D ambiguous. Trimming removed 7 bases from V and 2 bases from J, with 11 bases in between. Germline V lookup: CDR1 SQVTM, CDR2 ANQGSEA. This CDR3 spans 12 amino acids. The CDR3 bases are TGCAGCGCACGCGACTGGCAAGAGACCCAGTACTTC. Amino acids: CSARDWQETQYF.

This clonotype has only a few counts. The genes are TRBV7-8 and TRBJ1-2; perhaps TRBD1 as D (6 bases). V was pared by 5 bases and J by 5 bases, with 21 bases between. CDR3 length: 16 residues. The germline V gene encodes CDR1 SGHVS and CDR2 FQNEAQ. The CDR3 DNA is TGTGCCAGCAGCGTTCGGACAGCAACCTGGGGGTATGGCTACACCTTC. It codes for CASSVRTATWGYGYTF.

This clonotype was seen more than once but under ten times. The chain recombines TRBV20-1 with TRBJ2-1, with 10 nucleotides matching TRBD2. The CDR3 runs to 12 residues. Per germline, CDR1 DFQATT and CDR2 SNEGSKA (reference sequence). The junction had 3 bases not matched to a gene; V was cut back by 6 bases and J by 7 bases. CDR3 sequence reads: CSATSGINEQFF. The CDR3 bases are TGCAGTGCAACTAGCGGGATAAATGAGCAGTTCTTC.

This clonotype came up once. V and J are TRBV20-1 and TRBJ2-3; tentatively, D is TRBD2 (5 bases). Germline values: CDR1 DFQATT, CDR2 SNEGSKA (reference sequence). The CDR3 length is 13 residues. V was shortened by 7 bases and J by 5 bases, with 16 bases between the two germline ends. The CDR3 DNA follows: TGCAGTGGAGAGGAGAGGGTCGGAGATACGCAGTATTTT. This translates into CSGEERVGDTQYF.

This chain connects TRBV19 to TRBJ2-2; 7 bases are shared with TRBD1. CDR3 length equals 14 residues. V shed 4 bases and J 3 bases; nucleotides not matched to a gene: 2. Germline CDR1 LNHDA, CDR2 SQIVND (reference sequence). This CDR3 reads CASSNQGDTGELFF. CDR3 in DNA: TGTGCCAGTAGTAACCAGGGGGACACCGGGGAGCTGTTTTTT.